This T cell receptor (beta chain) was captured in a study of preoperative IRX-2 immunotherapy in early breast cancer. As to treatment: preoperative locoregional IRX-2 cytokine immunotherapy. Measured with immunoSEQ multiplex PCR; TCRdb has only the in-frame clones, and not every one. This sample has 35,000 to 50,000 clones, with just under 95% found just once. The sequenced sample was tumor tissue, obtained after IRX-2 immunotherapy. The receptor was derived from a human donor with breast cancer.

The CDR3 is CASSWRQGAKGETQYF. DNA for the CDR3: TGTGCCAGCAGTTGGCGGCAGGGGGCTAAGGGGGAGACCCAGTACTTC. The rearrangement uses TRBV28 and TRBJ2-5, with 8 bases that match TRBD1. The CDR3 length is 16 residues. V gave up 4 bases and J gave up 5 bases; unmatched junction bases: 12. Germline V CDR1 and CDR2: MDHEN, SYDVKM.